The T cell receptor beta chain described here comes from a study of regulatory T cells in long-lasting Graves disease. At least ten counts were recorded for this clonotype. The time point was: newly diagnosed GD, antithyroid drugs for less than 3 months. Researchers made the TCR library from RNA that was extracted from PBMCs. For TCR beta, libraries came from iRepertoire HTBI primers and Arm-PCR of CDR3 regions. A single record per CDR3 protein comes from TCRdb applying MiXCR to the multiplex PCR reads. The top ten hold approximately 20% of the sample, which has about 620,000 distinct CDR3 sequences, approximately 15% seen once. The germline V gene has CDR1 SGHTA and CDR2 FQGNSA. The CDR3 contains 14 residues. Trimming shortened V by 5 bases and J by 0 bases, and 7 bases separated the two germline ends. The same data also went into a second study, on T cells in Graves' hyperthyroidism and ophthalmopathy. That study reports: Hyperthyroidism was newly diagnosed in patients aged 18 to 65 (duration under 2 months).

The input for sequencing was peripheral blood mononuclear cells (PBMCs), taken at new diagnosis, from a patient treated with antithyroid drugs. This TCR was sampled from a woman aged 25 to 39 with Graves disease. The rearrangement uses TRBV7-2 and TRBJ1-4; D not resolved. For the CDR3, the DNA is TGTGCCAGCAGCGGAGAAACAACTAATGAAAAACTGTTTTTT. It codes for CASSGETTNEKLFF.